This T cell receptor (beta chain) was sequenced in a study of identical twins. This clonotype came up a few times. TCRdb recomputed calls from the 5' RACE reads with MiXCR, one row per CDR3 protein. This table has some 1,600,000 distinct CDR3 sequences, around 29% appearing once. The V end lost 0 bases, the J end lost 5 bases, and 7 bases lay between the germline ends. Germline-derived CDR1 and CDR2 are MNHEY and SVGAGI. The CDR3 length is 13 residues. Sample: cord blood. This sequence was found in a newborn girl in good health. The chain combines TRBV6-5 with TRBJ1-2; D call uncertain. The CDR3 DNA reads TGTGCCAGCAGTTACTCGGAGGCGTATGGCTACACCTTC. Residues: CASSYSEAYGYTF.